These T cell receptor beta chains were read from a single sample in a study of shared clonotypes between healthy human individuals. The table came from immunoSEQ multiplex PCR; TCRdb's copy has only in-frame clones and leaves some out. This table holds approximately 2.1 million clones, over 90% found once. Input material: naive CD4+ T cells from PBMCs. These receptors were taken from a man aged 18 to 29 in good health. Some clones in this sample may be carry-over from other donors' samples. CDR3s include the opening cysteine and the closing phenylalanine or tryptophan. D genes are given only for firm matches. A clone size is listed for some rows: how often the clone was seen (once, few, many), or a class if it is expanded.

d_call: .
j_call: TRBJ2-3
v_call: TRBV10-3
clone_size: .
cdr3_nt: TGTGCCATCAGGCGGAGTGAGACAGATACGCAGTATTTT
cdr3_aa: CAIRRSETDTQYF

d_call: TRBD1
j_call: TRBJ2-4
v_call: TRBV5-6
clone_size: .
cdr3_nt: TGTGCCAGCAGCTCCTCATTGAAAACAGGGGTTAGCATTCAGTACTTC
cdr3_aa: CASSSSLKTGVSIQYF

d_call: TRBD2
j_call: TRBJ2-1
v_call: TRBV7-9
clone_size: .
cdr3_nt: TGTGCCAGCAGCTTAGGGAGCGGGAGGACGAATGAGCAGTTCTTC
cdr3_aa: CASSLGSGRTNEQFF

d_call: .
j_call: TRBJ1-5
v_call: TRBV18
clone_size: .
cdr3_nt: TGTGCCAGCTCACAGGGGCAGGTACAGAATCAGCCCCAGCATTTT
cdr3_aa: CASSQGQVQNQPQHF

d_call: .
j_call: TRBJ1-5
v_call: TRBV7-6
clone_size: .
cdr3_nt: TGTGCCAGCGGGACTAATCAGCCCCAGCATTTT
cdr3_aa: CASGTNQPQHF

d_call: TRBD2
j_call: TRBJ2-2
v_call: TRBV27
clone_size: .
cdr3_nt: TGTGCCAGCAGTTTCGGGGGTTCGGCGGGAGGGACCGGGGAGCTGTTTTTT
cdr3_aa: CASSFGGSAGGTGELFF

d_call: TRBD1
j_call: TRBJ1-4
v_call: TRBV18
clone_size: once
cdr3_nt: TGTGCCAGCTCACAGAACCGGGACAGGGAGAATGAAAAACTGTTTTTT
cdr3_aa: CASSQNRDRENEKLFF

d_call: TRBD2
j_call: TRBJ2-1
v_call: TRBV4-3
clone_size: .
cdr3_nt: TGCGCCAGCAGCCAAGAAGGGTCAGCGGGAGTGAGGGAGCAGTTCTTC
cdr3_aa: CASSQEGSAGVREQFF

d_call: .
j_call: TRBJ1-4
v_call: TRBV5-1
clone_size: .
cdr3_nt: TGCGCCAGCAGCTTGGAGGTGGGAGCAAAACTGTTTTTT
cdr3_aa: CASSLEVGAKLFF

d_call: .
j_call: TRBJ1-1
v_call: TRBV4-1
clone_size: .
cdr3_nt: TGCGCCAGCAGCCAACATGGGGCGAACACTGAAGCTTTCTTT
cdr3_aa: CASSQHGANTEAFF

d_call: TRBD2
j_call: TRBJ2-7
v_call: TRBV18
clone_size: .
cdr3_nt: TGTGCCAGCTCAGAACGCAGCGGGGGGACGGGAGAGCAGTACTTC
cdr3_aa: CASSERSGGTGEQYF

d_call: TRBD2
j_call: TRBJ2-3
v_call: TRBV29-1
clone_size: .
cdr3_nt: TGCAGCGTTGAGGGTATAACAGGCACCCCCCCGGGGGGGACAGATACGCAGTATTTT
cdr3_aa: CSVEGITGTPPGGTDTQYF

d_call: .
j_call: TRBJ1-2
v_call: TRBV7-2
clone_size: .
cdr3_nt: TGTGCCAGCAGCTCCTCGCGGGAGGTGGGAGGCTACACCTTC
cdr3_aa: CASSSSREVGGYTF

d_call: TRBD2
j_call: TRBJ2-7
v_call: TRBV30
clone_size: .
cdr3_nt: TGTGCCTGGGACCAAGGACTAGCGGGAGCTCAGTACTTC
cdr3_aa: CAWDQGLAGAQYF

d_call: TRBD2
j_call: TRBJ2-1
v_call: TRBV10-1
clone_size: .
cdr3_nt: TGCGCCAGCAGAATCCACGTTGGGACTAGCGGGAGAAAGGTCTACAATGAGCAGTTCTTC
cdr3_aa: CASRIHVGTSGRKVYNEQFF

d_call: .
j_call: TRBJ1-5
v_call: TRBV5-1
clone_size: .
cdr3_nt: TGCGCCAGCAGCTTGTTGCCAGGCTCCAATCAGCCCCAGCATTTT
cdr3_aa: CASSLLPGSNQPQHF

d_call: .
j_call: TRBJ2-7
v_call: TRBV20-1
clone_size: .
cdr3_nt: TGCAGTGCTAGGGTAAAGAGGGAGCAGTACTTC
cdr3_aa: CSARVKREQYF

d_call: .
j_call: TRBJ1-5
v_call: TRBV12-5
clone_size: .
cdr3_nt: TGTGCTAGTGCCTTTATCAATCAGCCCCAGCATTTT
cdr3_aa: CASAFINQPQHF

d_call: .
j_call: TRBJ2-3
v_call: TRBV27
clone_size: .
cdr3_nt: TGTGCGGCGGCACCCCCCGGCACAGATACGCAGTATTTT
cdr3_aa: CAAAPPGTDTQYF

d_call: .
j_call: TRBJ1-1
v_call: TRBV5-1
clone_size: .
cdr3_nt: TGCGCCAGCAGCCTAGGGGCACCTCGAGACACTGAAGCTTTCTTT
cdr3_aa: CASSLGAPRDTEAFF

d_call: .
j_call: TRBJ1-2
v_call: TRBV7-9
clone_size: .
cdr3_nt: TGTGCCAGCAGCGACATTCCCCCTTACCAGGGCGGCGTAGGCTACACCTTC
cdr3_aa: CASSDIPPYQGGVGYTF

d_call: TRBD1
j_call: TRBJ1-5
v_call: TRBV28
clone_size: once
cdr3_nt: TGTGCCAGCAGTCCTTGGGGACAGGGGGGCAATCAGCCCCAGCATTTT
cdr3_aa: CASSPWGQGGNQPQHF

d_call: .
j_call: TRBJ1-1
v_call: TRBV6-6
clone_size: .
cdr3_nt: TGTGCCAGCACCTTGGGGGGAAACACTGAAGCTTTCTTT
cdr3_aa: CASTLGGNTEAFF

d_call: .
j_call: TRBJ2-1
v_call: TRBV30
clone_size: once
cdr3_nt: TGTGCCTGGAGTCCCCTAAATGAGCAGTTCTTC
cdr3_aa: CAWSPLNEQFF

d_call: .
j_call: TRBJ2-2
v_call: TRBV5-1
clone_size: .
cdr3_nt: TGCGCCAGCAGCTTGTCTTTAGCTGTGAACACCGGGGAGCTGTTTTTT
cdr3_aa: CASSLSLAVNTGELFF

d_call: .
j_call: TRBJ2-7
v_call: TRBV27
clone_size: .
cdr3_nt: TGTGCCAGCAGTTCGAAACAGGGATCGCGCTCCTACGAGCAGTACTTC
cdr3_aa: CASSSKQGSRSYEQYF

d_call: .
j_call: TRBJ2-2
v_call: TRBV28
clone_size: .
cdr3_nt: TGTGCCAGCAGTTTCGGGAGCTTGAACACCGGGGAGCTGTTTTTT
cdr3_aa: CASSFGSLNTGELFF

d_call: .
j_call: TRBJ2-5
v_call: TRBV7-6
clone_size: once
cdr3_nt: TGTGCCAGCAGCCAGGGACCACAGGGAGAGACCCAGTACTTC
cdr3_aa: CASSQGPQGETQYF

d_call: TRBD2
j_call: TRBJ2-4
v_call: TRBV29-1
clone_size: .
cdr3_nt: TGCAGCGTTGAAGATCGTGGTAGCGGGAGTAACATTCAGTACTTC
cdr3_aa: CSVEDRGSGSNIQYF

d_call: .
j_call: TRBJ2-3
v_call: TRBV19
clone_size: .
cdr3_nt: TGTGCCAGTAGTACCGGACCGCAGGGGGATACGCAGTATTTT
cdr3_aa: CASSTGPQGDTQYF

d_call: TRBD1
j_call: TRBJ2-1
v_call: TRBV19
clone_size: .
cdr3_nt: TGTGCCAGTAGTAAGCCGGGACAGGGGAACAATGAGCAGTTCTTC
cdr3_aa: CASSKPGQGNNEQFF

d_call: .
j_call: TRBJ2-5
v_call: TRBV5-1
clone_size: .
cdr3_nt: TGCGCCAGCAGCCAGTCTCCCCCAAGGGACCAAGAGACCCAGTACTTC
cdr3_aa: CASSQSPPRDQETQYF

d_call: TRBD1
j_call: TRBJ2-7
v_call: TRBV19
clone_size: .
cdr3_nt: TGTGCCAGTAGTAATTTAAGGGACAGGGGATACGAGCAGTACTTC
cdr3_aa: CASSNLRDRGYEQYF

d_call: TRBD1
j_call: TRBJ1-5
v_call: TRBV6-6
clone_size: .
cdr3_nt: TGTGCCAGCAGTCCCGGACAGGGGGCCTCGCATTTT
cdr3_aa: CASSPGQGASHF